A selection of T cell receptor beta chains follows, all from one sample in a study of regulatory T cells in long-lasting Graves disease. Via MiXCR, TCRdb re-called the multiplex PCR reads, giving one row per CDR3 protein. The sample contains approximately 310,000 distinct CDR3 sequences, approximately 20% of which appear only once. Sequenced material: peripheral blood mononuclear cells (PBMCs), taken at new diagnosis, from a patient treated with antithyroid drugs. These receptors all come from a female donor with Graves disease. The CDR3 runs from the conserved cysteine through the conserved F or W. The order of the fields is D gene, clone size, J gene, CDR3 length, V gene, CDR3 DNA, CDR3 protein. A D gene is named only where the DNA matches it firmly. The listing skips clone size in some rows; elsewhere it reads once, few, many or a size class.

>TRBD2|few|TRBJ2-7|15|TRBV4-2
TGTGCCAGCAGCCAAGGGGCGGGAGGGTACTACGAGCAGTACTTC
CASSQGAGGYYEQYF
>TRBD2|few|TRBJ2-1|17|TRBV4-1
TGCGCCAGCAGCCAATCCCCCCCGGGGACTAGCCGCAATGAGCAGTTCTTC
CASSQSPPGTSRNEQFF
>-|few|TRBJ1-2|11|TRBV7-2
TGTGCCGGCAGCTTAAGTGGGGGCTACACCTTC
CAGSLSGGYTF
>TRBD2|-|TRBJ2-1|16|TRBV20-1
TGCAGTGCTCCTCGGGGGGACGGTAGCTCCTACAATGAGCAGTTCTTC
CSAPRGDGSSYNEQFF
>-|-|TRBJ2-3|13|TRBV9
TGTGCCAGCAGCTCCTATGTGACAGATACGCAGTATTTT
CASSSYVTDTQYF
>-|many|TRBJ1-3|14|TRBV11-2
TGTGCCAGCAGCTCGTGGGCCCTTGGAAACACCATATATTTT
CASSSWALGNTIYF
>TRBD1|-|TRBJ2-2|16|TRBV11-2
TGTGCCAGCAGCTCGCTGACAGGGGGGCCCACCGGGGAGCTGTTTTTT
CASSSLTGGPTGELFF
>-|-|TRBJ2-1|13|TRBV6-1
TGTGCCAGCCGGGACGGGGCAGGGAATGAGCAGTTCTTC
CASRDGAGNEQFF
>TRBD1|-|TRBJ1-5|16|TRBV30
TGTGCCTGGAGTGTCCAACCGGGACAGGTGAATCAGCCCCAGCATTTT
CAWSVQPGQVNQPQHF
>TRBD1|many|TRBJ2-7|14|TRBV20-1
TGCAGTGCTAGAGACGCAGGGGGCGGCTACGAGCAGTACTTC
CSARDAGGGYEQYF
>-|many|TRBJ1-2|16|TRBV12-3/TRBV12-4
TGTGCCAGCAGTTTAAAGGTCATGGGGTTGGACTATGGCTACACCTTC
CASSLKVMGLDYGYTF
>-|-|TRBJ2-6|13|TRBV29-1
TGCAGCGTTCCGACGGCTGGGGCCAACGTCCTGACTTTC
CSVPTAGANVLTF
>-|many|TRBJ2-7|13|TRBV10-3
TGTGCCATCAGGAGGACTAGGGGGACGTCGCAGTACTTC
CAIRRTRGTSQYF
>TRBD2|many|TRBJ2-5|13|TRBV30
TGTGCCTGGGAGGGGACTAATCAAGAGACCCAGTACTTC
CAWEGTNQETQYF
>-|-|TRBJ1-1|18|TRBV9
TGTGCCAGCAGCGTAGAAGCTTGGGGCGCGGGGGGGAATACTGAAGCTTTCTTT
CASSVEAWGAGGNTEAFF
>TRBD1|-|TRBJ2-3|15|TRBV20-1
TGCAGTGCCAGAGATCGCAGGGGGCGAACAGATACGAAGTATTTT
CSARDRRGRTDTKYF
>-|few|TRBJ2-1|16|TRBV24-1
TGTGCCACCAGTGATCCACTAGGTCCTTCCTACAATGAGCAGTTCTTC
CATSDPLGPSYNEQFF
>-|many|TRBJ1-2|12|TRBV19
TGTGCCAGTACCCGGGGGGGGATCGGCTACACCTTC
CASTRGGIGYTF
>-|many|TRBJ1-1|13|TRBV19
TGTGCCAGTAAACAACAGGCGAACACTGAAGCTTTCTTT
CASKQQANTEAFF
>-|many|TRBJ2-1|14|TRBV28
TGTGCCAGCACCCCTCGGAGGGAGGCAGATGAGCAGTTCTTC
CASTPRREADEQFF
>-|few|TRBJ1-3|16|TRBV11-2
TGTGCCAGCAGCTTAGAGGTGGCCCGGGTGGGTAACACCATATATTTT
CASSLEVARVGNTIYF
>-|-|TRBJ1-2|14|TRBV2
TGTGCCAGCAGTTTACAGGGCGTCAGCAATGGCTACACCTTC
CASSLQGVSNGYTF
>-|once|TRBJ2-6|16|TRBV11-2
TGTGCCAGCTTGACTGTAGAAGGGGTCGGGGCCAACGTCCTGACTTTC
CASLTVEGVGANVLTF
>-|many|TRBJ2-1|13|TRBV10-3
TGTGCCATCAGGCAGGGGACCTACAATGAGCAGTTCTTC
CAIRQGTYNEQFF
>TRBD1|many|TRBJ1-1|13|TRBV28
TGTGCCAGCACGGGACAGAAGAACACTGAAGCTTTCTTT
CASTGQKNTEAFF
>-|many|TRBJ1-1|13|TRBV12-3/TRBV12-4
TGTGCCAGCAGTTTGAGTGAGAACACTGAAGCTTTCTTT
CASSLSENTEAFF
>-|-|TRBJ2-7|15|TRBV19
TGTGCCAGTAGTATAGGGGACACCGAAATCTACGAGCAGTACTTC
CASSIGDTEIYEQYF
>-|many|TRBJ1-5|15|TRBV12-3/TRBV12-4
TGTGCCAGCAGTTTAAGTTGGGACAGCAATCAGCCCCAGCATTTT
CASSLSWDSNQPQHF
>TRBD1|few|TRBJ2-1|16|TRBV6-1
TGTGCCAGCAGCTATATTAGGACAGGGGTTGCCAATGAGCAGTTCTTC
CASSYIRTGVANEQFF
>TRBD1|many|TRBJ2-6|18|TRBV28
TGTGCCAGCAGTTCCTTAGACAGGGGACCTTCTGGGGCCAACGTCCTGACTTTC
CASSSLDRGPSGANVLTF
>TRBD2|many|TRBJ2-2|17|TRBV6-2/TRBV6-3
TGTGCCAGCAGTTACAGACTAGCGGGAGTGAAGGCCGGGGAGCTGTTTTTT
CASSYRLAGVKAGELFF
>-|many|TRBJ2-3|16|TRBV7-9
TGTGCCAGCAGCGACCAAGATAACCACCCCGCTAATACGCAGTATTTT
CASSDQDNHPANTQYF
>-|many|TRBJ1-5|15|TRBV12-3/TRBV12-4
TGTGCCAGCAGTCTCGCGGCTGGAGGCAATCAGCCCCAGCATTTT
CASSLAAGGNQPQHF
>-|few|TRBJ2-6|17|TRBV5-6
TGTGCCAGCAGCCCAAGTGATAGGGGATCTGGGGCCAACGTCCTGACTTTC
CASSPSDRGSGANVLTF
>-|many|TRBJ2-3|16|TRBV5-1
TGCGCCAGCAACCCTTTTGGGGACCTCGGCGCAGATACGCAGTATTTT
CASNPFGDLGADTQYF
>-|few|TRBJ2-6|18|TRBV9
TGTGCCAGCAGCGTTCCGTGGAGCCGAGACTCTGGGGCCAACGTCCTGACTTTC
CASSVPWSRDSGANVLTF
>TRBD1|many|TRBJ1-2|14|TRBV12-3/TRBV12-4
TGTGCCAGCAGTCCGACAGGGGGCTTCTATGGCTACACCTTC
CASSPTGGFYGYTF
>-|-|TRBJ1-1|14|TRBV25-1
TGTGCCAGCAGTGAATCCTTGGGAAACACTGAAGCTTTCTTT
CASSESLGNTEAFF
>-|many|TRBJ2-5|14|TRBV28
TGTGCCAGCAGTTTAGCAGGGGTGGAAGAGACCCAGTACTTC
CASSLAGVEETQYF
>-|many|TRBJ1-2|12|TRBV27
TGTGCCAGCAAAACGGGTATCTTTGGCTACACCTTC
CASKTGIFGYTF
>-|many|TRBJ1-1|16|TRBV27
TGTGCCAGCATGATGACAGGATTAATAGAGTACACTGAAGCTTTCTTT
CASMMTGLIEYTEAFF